This T cell receptor (beta chain) was profiled in a study of blood T cell repertoires in COVID-19. Looking at the study overall: Acute-phase and convalescent COVID-19 samples originated in the United States, Italy and Spain.

Assay: immunoSEQ multiplex PCR; the TCRdb copy retains only in-frame clones and omits some. Of some 250,000 clones in the sample, roughly 77% were seen once. The CDR3 covers 14 residues. From germline, CDR1 is SGHRS and CDR2 YFSETQ. Germline trimming cut 4 bases from V and 5 bases from J; bases unmatched to any gene: 7. The chain combines TRBV5-1 with TRBJ2-5; 8 bases line up with TRBD1. The material sequenced was peripheral blood. This sequence originates from a woman older than 75 with acute or convalescent COVID-19. The CDR3 protein is CASSHSGGGETQYF. CDR3 in DNA: TGCGCCAGCAGCCATTCAGGGGGCGGGGAGACCCAGTACTTC.